The entry that follows covers one TCR beta chain sequence. The use of a sample-barcoded 5' primer and a J-beta primer mix characterized a second PCR of about 7 to 12 cycles. With 12 random nucleotides, a template-switch adaptor tagged each individual cDNA molecule. TCRdb passed the 5' RACE reads through MiXCR, listing each CDR3 protein once. Here the sample spans approximately 1.5 million distinct CDR3 sequences, about 35% being singletons. RNA extraction gave at least 5 micrograms of total RNA per sample. The data were taken from a study of blood T cells in healthy people across ages. The wider study: Template switching caught about one barcoded beta molecule for each two T cells.

The CDR3 is made up of 13 amino acids. Trimming took off 2 bases at V and 4 bases at J, with 9 bases between the two ends. Germline values: CDR1 LNHNV, CDR2 YYDKDF (reference sequence). The chain is built from TRBV15 and TRBJ2-7; a possible D gene is TRBD2 (6 bases). This clonotype was sampled from a woman aged 25 to 39 in good health. The sequencing input was blood. Here the CDR3 DNA reads TGTGCCACCAGCAGACCAGGGAGGTACGAGCAGTACTTC. It yields the protein CATSRPGRYEQYF.